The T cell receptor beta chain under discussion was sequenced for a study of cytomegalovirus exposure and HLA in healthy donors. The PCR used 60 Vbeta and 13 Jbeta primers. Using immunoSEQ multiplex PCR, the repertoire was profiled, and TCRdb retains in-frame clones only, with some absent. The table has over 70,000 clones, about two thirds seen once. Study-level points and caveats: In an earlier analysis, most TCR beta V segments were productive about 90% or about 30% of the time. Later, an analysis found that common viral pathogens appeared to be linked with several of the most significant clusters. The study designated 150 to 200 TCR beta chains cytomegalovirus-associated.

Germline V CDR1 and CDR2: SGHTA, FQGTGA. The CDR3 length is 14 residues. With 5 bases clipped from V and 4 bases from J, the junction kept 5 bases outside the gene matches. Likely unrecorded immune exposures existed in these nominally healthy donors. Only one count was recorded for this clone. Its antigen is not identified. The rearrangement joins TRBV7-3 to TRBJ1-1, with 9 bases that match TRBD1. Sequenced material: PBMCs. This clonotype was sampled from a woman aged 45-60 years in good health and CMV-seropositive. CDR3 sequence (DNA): TGTGCCAGCAGCCGCATGACAGGGGGCACTGAAGCTTTCTTT. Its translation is CASSRMTGGTEAFF.